This T cell receptor beta chain is from a study of T-cell reconstitution after alpha-beta-depleted transplantation in children. Study results and caveats: Newly produced T cells mostly provided counts and TCRbeta diversity after one year, as hyperexpanded clones declined. Some patients owed their high day-60 TCRbeta diversity to surviving recipient T cells and thymic progenitors.

In regard to this clonotype: Its specificity is unknown.

Germline V gives CDR1 KGHDR, CDR2 SFDVKD. Trimming cost V 5 bases and J 6 bases, with 24 bases left between them. The CDR3 has 18 amino acids. Preparation of the TCRbeta library was carried out with unique molecular identifiers. Using its own MiXCR run on the PCR reads, TCRdb lists one record per CDR3 protein. The data contain around 670,000 distinct CDR3 sequences, about 12% of them singletons. The clonotype originates from a girl aged 2-10 years with congenital amegakaryocytic thrombocytopenia, due to receive a stem cell transplant. V is TRBV24-1 and J is TRBJ2-2, with no clear D. The sequenced sample was PBMCs, obtained before TCRalphabeta/CD19-depleted stem cell transplant. CDR3 residues: CATSATTPAQVRAGELFF. The CDR3 DNA is TGTGCCACCAGTGCTACCACTCCGGCACAAGTAAGGGCCGGGGAGCTGTTTTTT.